A single sample is the source of the 5 T cell receptor beta chains below, sequenced in a study of T-cell reconstitution after alpha-beta-depleted transplantation in children. TCRbeta library preparation incorporated unique molecular identifiers. TCRdb used MiXCR to reprocess the PCR reads, holding one entry per CDR3 protein. Of approximately 490,000 distinct CDR3 sequences in the sample, about an eighth are singletons; the top ten hold 5% to 6%. The sequencing used PBMCs from the stem cell graft donor, collected from the stem cell graft. The receptors originated from a human donor who donated a stem cell graft to a child with combined immunodeficiency.

The chain couples TRBV30 to TRBJ2-1; D possibly corresponds to TRBD1 (5 bases). The ends were cut back, 4 bases at V and 4 bases at J, with 20 bases in the middle. The length of the CDR3 is 16 residues. CDR1 is GTSNPN and CDR2 is SVGIG in the germline V gene (reference sequence). CDR3 protein: CAWTGRVAQYYNEQFF. CDR3 DNA: TGTGCCTGGACGGGCAGGGTTGCCCAATATTACAATGAGCAGTTCTTC. Full variable domain (missing parts from reference TRBV30 and TRBJ2-1): SQTIHQWPATLVQPVGSPLSLECTVEGTSNPNLYWYRQAAGRGLQLLFYSVGIGQISSEVPQNLSASRPQDRQFILSSKKLLLSDSGFYLCAWTGRVAQYYNEQFFGPGTRLTVL.

This clonotype was counted only a few times. The chain has TRBV29-1 and TRBJ1-1; D perhaps matches TRBD1 (5 bases). CDR3 length: 10 residues. Per germline, CDR1 SQVTM and CDR2 ANQGSEA. V was pared by 6 bases and J by 7 bases, with 9 bases between. The CDR3 spells CSVRQFEAFF. CDR3 DNA sequence: TGCAGCGTCAGACAGTTTGAAGCTTTCTTT.

This clonotype has a handful of counts. The chain combines TRBV6-2 or TRBV6-3 with TRBJ2-1; 9 nucleotides line up with TRBD2. The CDR3 covers 15 residues. Germline V gene data show CDR1 as MNHEY and CDR2 as SVGEGT. Unmatched junction bases numbered 11, after V lost 6 bases and J lost 8 bases. This CDR3 reads CASRPGLAGFDEQFF. CDR3 coding DNA: TGTGCCAGCAGACCGGGACTAGCTGGTTTCGATGAGCAGTTCTTC.

This CDR3 reads CASSKPGLAAYNEQFF. Here the CDR3 DNA reads TGTGCCAGCAGTAAACCAGGACTAGCGGCGTACAATGAGCAGTTCTTC. The chain uses TRBV6-2 or TRBV6-3 and TRBJ2-1; 10 nucleotides match TRBD2. The ends lost 5 bases at V and 4 bases at J; junction bases unmatched: 8. Germline V gene sequence: CDR1 MNHEY, CDR2 SVGEGT. The CDR3 runs to 16 residues.

This clonotype has only a few counts. The chain joins TRBV14 to TRBJ2-1; 9 positions match TRBD2. This CDR3 comprises 20 residues. J was trimmed by 0 bases and V by 2 bases; bases with no gene match: 14. CDR1 and CDR2 from the germline V gene are SGHDN and FVKESK. The CDR3 here is CASSQRGYPTSGGSYNEQFF. Written as DNA, the CDR3 is TGTGCCAGCAGCCAAAGGGGCTACCCGACTAGCGGTGGCTCCTACAATGAGCAGTTCTTC.